The 5 T cell receptor beta chains presented below share a single source sample, sequenced in a study of T cell responses to AZD1222 COVID-19 vaccine. The data were produced by immunoSEQ multiplex PCR, yet TCRdb's version contains in-frame clones alone and is incomplete. The data contain roughly 270,000 clones, around 93% of them singletons. The sequencing here drew on peripheral blood, taken 28 days after the second AZD1222 dose. These receptor sequences come from an adult who received the AZD1222 COVID-19 vaccine.

The gene calls are TRBV28 and TRBJ2-7; D may be TRBD2 (5 bases). The CDR3 runs to 12 residues. With 3 bases removed from V and 4 bases from J, the gap between germline ends came to 7 bases. Germline V gives CDR1 MDHEN, CDR2 SYDVKM. DNA of the CDR3: TGTGCCAGCAGTTTTGCGGGTTACGAGCAGTACTTC. It yields the protein CASSFAGYEQYF.

A single count supports this clone. The chain carries TRBV6-6 and TRBJ2-5; D is perhaps TRBD1 (5 bases). The CDR3 has 10 amino acids. The V and J ends lost 6 bases and 9 bases respectively, with 8 bases between them. Germline V gene sequence: CDR1 MNHNY, CDR2 SVGAGI (reference sequence). CDR3 sequence: CASSQGAQYF. CDR3 bases: TGTGCCAGCAGCCAAGGGGCCCAGTACTTC.

The V gene is TRBV19, the J gene TRBJ2-7; tentatively, D is TRBD2 (6 bases). Deletions cut 2 bases from V and 0 bases from J, with 11 bases between. This CDR3 has 15 amino acids. Germline V gene lookup returns CDR1 LNHDA and CDR2 SQIVND (reference sequence). CDR3 coding DNA: TGTGCCAGTAGTATACAAGGGAGGAGCTCCTACGAGCAGTACTTC. The encoded protein is CASSIQGRSSYEQYF.

The V gene is TRBV28, the J gene TRBJ1-6, with 10 positions matching TRBD1. Germline trimming cut 11 bases from V and 9 bases from J; bases unmatched to any gene: 10. The CDR3 extends over 14 amino acids. Germline V CDR1 and CDR2: MDHEN, SYDVKM. CDR3 nucleotide sequence: TGTGCCGGCCACCGACAGGGGGCGAGTTCACCCCTCCACTTT. Translation gives CAGHRQGASSPLHF. Looking up the rest from reference TRBV28 and TRBJ1-6 gives the full variable domain: DVKVTQSSRYLVKRTGEKVFLECVQDMDHENMFWYRQDPGLGLRLIYFSYDVKMKEKGDIPEGYSVSREKKERFSLILESASTNQTSMYLCAGHRQGASSPLHFGNGTRLTVT.

This clone was observed a single time. The rearrangement links TRBV2 to TRBJ2-1; 7 bases match TRBD2. The trim removed 6 bases at V and 0 bases at J, leaving 5 bases unmatched. The CDR3 spans 15 residues. Germline CDR1 and CDR2: SNHLY and FYNNEI. CDR3 nucleotide sequence: TGTGCCAGCAGACCGGGGGGAAGCTCCTACAATGAGCAGTTCTTC. Its protein product is CASRPGGSSYNEQFF.